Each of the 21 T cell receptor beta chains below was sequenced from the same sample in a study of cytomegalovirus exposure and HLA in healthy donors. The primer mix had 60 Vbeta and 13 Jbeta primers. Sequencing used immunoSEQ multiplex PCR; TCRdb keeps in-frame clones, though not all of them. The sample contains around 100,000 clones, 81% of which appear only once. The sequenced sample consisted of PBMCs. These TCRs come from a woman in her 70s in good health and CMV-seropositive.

The CDR3 region is CASSHRQGTGNTIYF. The CDR3 DNA is TGTGCCAGCAGTCATCGACAGGGGACTGGAAACACCATATATTTT. This chain uses TRBV27 with TRBJ1-3, with 8 bases aligning to TRBD1. V gave up 5 bases and J gave up 2 bases; unmatched junction bases: 5. The CDR3 length is 15 residues. Germline V gene sequence: CDR1 MNHEY, CDR2 SMNVEV (reference sequence).

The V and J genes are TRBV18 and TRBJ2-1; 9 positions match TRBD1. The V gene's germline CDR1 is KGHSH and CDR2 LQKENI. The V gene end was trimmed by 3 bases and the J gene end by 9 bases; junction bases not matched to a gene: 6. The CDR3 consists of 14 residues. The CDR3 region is CASSPGTGRGEQFF. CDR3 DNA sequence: TGTGCCAGCTCACCGGGGACAGGGAGGGGTGAGCAGTTCTTC.

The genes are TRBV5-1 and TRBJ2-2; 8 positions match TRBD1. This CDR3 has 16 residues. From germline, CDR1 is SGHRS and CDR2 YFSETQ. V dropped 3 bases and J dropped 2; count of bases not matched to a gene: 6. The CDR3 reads CASSWDGQGNTGELFF. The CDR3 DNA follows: TGCGCCAGCAGCTGGGACGGACAGGGAAACACCGGGGAGCTGTTTTTT. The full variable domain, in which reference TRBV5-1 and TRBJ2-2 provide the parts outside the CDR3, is KAGVTQTPRYLIKTRGQQVTLSCSPISGHRSVSWYQQTPGQGLQFLFEYFSETQRNKGNFPGRFSGRQFSNSRSEMNVSTLELGDSALYLCASSWDGQGNTGELFFGEGSRLTVL.

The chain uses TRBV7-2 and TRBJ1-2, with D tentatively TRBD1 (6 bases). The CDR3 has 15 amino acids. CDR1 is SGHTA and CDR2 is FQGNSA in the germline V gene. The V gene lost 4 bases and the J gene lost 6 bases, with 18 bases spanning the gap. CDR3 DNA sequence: TGTGCCAGCAGCTCAGGACAGTCCCTGGGTGATGGCTACACCTTC. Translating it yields CASSSGQSLGDGYTF.

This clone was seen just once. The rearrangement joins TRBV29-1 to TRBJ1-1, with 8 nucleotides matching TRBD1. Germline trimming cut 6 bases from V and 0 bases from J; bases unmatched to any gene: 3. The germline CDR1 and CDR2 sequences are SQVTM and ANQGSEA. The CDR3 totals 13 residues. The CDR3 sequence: CSVWDRMNTEAFF. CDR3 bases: TGCAGCGTATGGGACAGGATGAACACTGAAGCTTTCTTT. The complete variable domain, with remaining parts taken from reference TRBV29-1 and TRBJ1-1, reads SAVISQKPSRDICQRGTSLTIQCQVDSQVTMMFWYRQQPGQSLTLIATANQGSEATYESGFVIDKFPISRPNLTFSTLTVSNMSPEDSSIYLCSVWDRMNTEAFFGQGTRLTVV.

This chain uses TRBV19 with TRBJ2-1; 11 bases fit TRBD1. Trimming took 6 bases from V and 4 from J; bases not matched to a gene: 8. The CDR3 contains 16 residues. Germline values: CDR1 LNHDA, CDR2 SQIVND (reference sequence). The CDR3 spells CASSQWTGGLYNEQFF. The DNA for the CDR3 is TGTGCCAGTAGCCAATGGACAGGGGGCTTATACAATGAGCAGTTCTTC.

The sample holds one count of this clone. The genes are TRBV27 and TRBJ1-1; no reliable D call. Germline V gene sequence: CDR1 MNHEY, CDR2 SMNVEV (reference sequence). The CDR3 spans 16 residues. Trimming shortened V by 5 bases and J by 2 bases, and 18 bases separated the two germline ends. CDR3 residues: CASSPPGLIKNTEAFF. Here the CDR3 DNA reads TGTGCCAGCAGTCCTCCAGGACTGATAAAAAACACTGAAGCTTTCTTT.

This CDR3 reads CASKKREAPLETQYF. DNA for the CDR3: TGTGCCAGCAAAAAGCGGGAGGCCCCGTTGGAGACCCAGTACTTC. V is TRBV6-5 and J is TRBJ2-5; 9 bases match TRBD2. The V gene's germline CDR1 is MNHEY and CDR2 SVGAGI. The CDR3 runs to 15 residues. Trimming took 7 bases from V and 5 from J; bases not matched to a gene: 11.

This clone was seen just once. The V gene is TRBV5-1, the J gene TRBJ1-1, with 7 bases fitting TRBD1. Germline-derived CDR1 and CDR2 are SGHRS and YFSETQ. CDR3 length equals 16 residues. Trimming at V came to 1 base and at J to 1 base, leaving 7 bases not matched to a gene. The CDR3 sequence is CASSLRPGGKNTEAFF. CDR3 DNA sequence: TGCGCCAGCAGCTTGAGGCCAGGGGGTAAGAACACTGAAGCTTTCTTT.

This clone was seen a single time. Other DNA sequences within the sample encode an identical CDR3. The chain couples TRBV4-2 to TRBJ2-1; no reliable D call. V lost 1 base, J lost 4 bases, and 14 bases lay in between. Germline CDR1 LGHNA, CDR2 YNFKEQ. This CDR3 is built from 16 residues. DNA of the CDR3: TGTGCCAGCAGCCAAGTTGTGGAGCTGAGGTACAATGAGCAGTTCTTC. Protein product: CASSQVVELRYNEQFF.

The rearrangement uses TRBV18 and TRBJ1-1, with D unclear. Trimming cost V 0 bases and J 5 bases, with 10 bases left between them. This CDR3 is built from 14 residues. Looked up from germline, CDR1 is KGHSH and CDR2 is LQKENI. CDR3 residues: CASSPPSTGTEAFF. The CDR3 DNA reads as TGTGCCAGCTCACCACCTAGCACGGGGACTGAAGCTTTCTTT.

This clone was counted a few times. Here the CDR3 DNA reads TGCGCCAGCAGCCAATGGCAGGGTTCTAACTATGGCTACACCTTC. Its translation is CASSQWQGSNYGYTF. The gene calls are TRBV4-3 and TRBJ1-2; maybe TRBD1 (5 bases). From germline, CDR1 is LGHNA and CDR2 YSLEER. Trimming pared 2 bases from V and 0 bases from J, leaving 10 bases between. The CDR3 has 15 residues.

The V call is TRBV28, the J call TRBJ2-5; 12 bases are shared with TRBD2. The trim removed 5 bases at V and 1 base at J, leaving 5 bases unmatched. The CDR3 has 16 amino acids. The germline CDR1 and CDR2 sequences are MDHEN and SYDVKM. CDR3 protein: CASSRPGLAGQETQYF. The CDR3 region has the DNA TGTGCCAGCAGTCGCCCGGGACTAGCGGGCCAAGAGACCCAGTACTTC.

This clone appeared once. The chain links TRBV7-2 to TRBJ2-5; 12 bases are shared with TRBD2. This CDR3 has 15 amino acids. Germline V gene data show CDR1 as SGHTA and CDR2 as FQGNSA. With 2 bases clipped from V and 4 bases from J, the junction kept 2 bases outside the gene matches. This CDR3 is CASSLTSGRSETQYF. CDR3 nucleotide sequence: TGTGCCAGCAGCTTAACTAGCGGGAGGTCAGAGACCCAGTACTTC.

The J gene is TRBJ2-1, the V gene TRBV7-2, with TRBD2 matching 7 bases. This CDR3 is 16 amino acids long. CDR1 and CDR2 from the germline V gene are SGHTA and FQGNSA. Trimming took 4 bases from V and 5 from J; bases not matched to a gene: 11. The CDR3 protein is CASSSMTSTFDNEQFF. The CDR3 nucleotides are TGTGCCAGCAGCTCGATGACTAGCACTTTTGACAATGAGCAGTTCTTC.

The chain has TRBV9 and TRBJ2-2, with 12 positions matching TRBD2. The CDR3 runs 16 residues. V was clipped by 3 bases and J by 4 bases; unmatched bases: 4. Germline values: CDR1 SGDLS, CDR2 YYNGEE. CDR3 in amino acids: CASSASSGRGTGELFF. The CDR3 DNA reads TGTGCCAGCAGCGCCTCTAGCGGGAGGGGCACCGGGGAGCTGTTTTTT.

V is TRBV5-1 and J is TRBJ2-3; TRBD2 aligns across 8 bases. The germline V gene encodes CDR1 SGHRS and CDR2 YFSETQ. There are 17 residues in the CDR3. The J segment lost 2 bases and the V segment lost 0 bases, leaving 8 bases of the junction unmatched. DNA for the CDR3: TGCGCCAGCAGCTTGGCCCCGTTAGCGGGGAACACAGATACGCAGTATTTT. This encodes CASSLAPLAGNTDTQYF.

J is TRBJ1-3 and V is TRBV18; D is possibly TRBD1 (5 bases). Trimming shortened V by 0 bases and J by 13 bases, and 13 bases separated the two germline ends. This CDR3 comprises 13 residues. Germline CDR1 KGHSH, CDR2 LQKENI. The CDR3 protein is CASSPPSVAGIYF. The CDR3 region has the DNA TGTGCCAGCTCACCACCGTCCGTGGCAGGGATATATTTT. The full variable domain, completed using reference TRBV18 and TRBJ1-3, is NAGVMQNPRHLVRRRGQEARLRCSPMKGHSHVYWYRQLPEEGLKFMVYLQKENIIDESGMPKERFSAEFPKEGPSILRIQQVVRGDSAAYFCASSPPSVAGIYFGEGSWLTVV.

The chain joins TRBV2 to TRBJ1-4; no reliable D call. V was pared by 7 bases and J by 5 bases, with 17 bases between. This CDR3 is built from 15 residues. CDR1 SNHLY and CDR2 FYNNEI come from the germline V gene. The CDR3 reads CASKMRESANEKLFF. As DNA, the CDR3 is TGTGCCAGCAAGATGAGGGAGTCTGCAAATGAAAAACTGTTTTTT. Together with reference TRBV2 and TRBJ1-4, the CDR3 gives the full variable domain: EPEVTQTPSHQVTQMGQEVILRCVPISNHLYFYWYRQILGQKVEFLVSFYNNEISEKSEIFDDQFSVERPDGSNFTLKIRSTKLEDSAMYFCASKMRESANEKLFFGSGTQLSVL.

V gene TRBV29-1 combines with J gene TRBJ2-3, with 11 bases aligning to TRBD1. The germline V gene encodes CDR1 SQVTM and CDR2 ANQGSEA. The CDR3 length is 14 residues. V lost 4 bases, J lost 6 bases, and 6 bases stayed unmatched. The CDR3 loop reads CSVAGTGGSDTQYF. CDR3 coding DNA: TGCAGCGTTGCTGGGACAGGGGGTTCGGATACGCAGTATTTT.

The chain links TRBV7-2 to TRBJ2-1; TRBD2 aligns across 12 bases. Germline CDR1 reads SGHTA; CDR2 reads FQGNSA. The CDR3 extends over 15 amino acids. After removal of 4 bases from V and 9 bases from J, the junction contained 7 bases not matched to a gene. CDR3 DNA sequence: TGTGCCAGCAGCTCTACTAGCGGGAGGAAGGGTGAGCAGTTCTTC. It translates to CASSSTSGRKGEQFF.